The sample holds a few counts of the clone carrying this TCR beta chain. Its matching antigen is unknown. Trimming left V 1 base short and J 4 bases short, with 11 bases between. CDR1 SGHKS and CDR2 YYEKEE come from the germline V gene (reference sequence). The CDR3 runs to 15 residues. The treatment is: oral pan-JAK inhibitor, 5-10 mg twice daily. This sample was taken from a study of CD8+ T cells in alopecia areata. Across the study: The study gave treated patients oral tofacitinib at 5 to 10 mg twice daily.

Study-level results: Clonality in the scalp and expanded CD8+ clones ranked among the top 100 were significantly decreased by tofacitinib. Mouse data revealed clearer TCR sharing than patient data did, a gap possibly tied to HLA.

Following RNA extraction, reverse transcription yielded cDNA that acted as the sequencing template. Assay used: immunoSEQ multiplex PCR; TCRdb lists only in-frame clones, some missing. Altogether more than 150,000 clones are present, roughly 50% being singletons, with the ten largest covering roughly an eighth. The sequenced sample was CD8+ T cells sorted from blood, obtained at week 24, from a patient treated with tofacitinib. This TCR came from a human donor with alopecia areata. The chain employs TRBV5-5 and TRBJ2-2; tentatively, D is TRBD1 (5 bases). The CDR3, as DNA: TGTGCCAGCAGCTTGTCTCGGACACTCACCGGGGAGCTGTTTTTT. Translation gives CASSLSRTLTGELFF.